The 12 T cell receptor beta chains below were found in one sample sequenced in a study of glioma-infiltrating T cells after dendritic cell vaccination. Only in-frame clones appear in the TCRdb table, and some are missing; sequencing was by immunoSEQ multiplex PCR. The sample records roughly 100,000 clones, nearly 90% being singletons. Sample time point: after dendritic cell vaccination, including at tumor progression/relapse. The sample consisted of blood, taken after dendritic cell vaccination. These receptors were taken from a human donor with glioblastoma.

The chain has TRBV2 and TRBJ1-5; D remains unclear. The CDR3 contains 13 residues. V was pared by 8 bases and J by 6 bases, with 14 bases between. CDR1 is SNHLY and CDR2 is FYNNEI in the germline V gene. In DNA, the CDR3 is TGTGCCAGCCAGCCTATGGAGGGTCAGCCCCAGCATTTT. Amino acid sequence: CASQPMEGQPQHF.

The gene calls are TRBV14 and TRBJ2-5; D not resolved. Germline CDR1 and CDR2: SGHDN and FVKESK. Trimming pared 4 bases from V and 0 bases from J, leaving 9 bases between. The CDR3 totals 14 residues. CDR3 DNA sequence: TGTGCCAGCAGCCGAGACCTGTACCAAGAGACCCAGTACTTC. Encoded protein: CASSRDLYQETQYF.

The V gene is TRBV5-1, the J gene TRBJ2-1; D remains unclear. Germline V CDR1 and CDR2: SGHRS, YFSETQ. V lost 2 bases and J 5 bases, leaving 8 bases between the germline ends. The CDR3 consists of 13 residues. The CDR3 bases are TGCGCCAGCAGCTTCCCCCCAGACAATGAGCAGTTCTTC. Translation: CASSFPPDNEQFF.

The V call is TRBV29-1, the J call TRBJ1-4, with 10 bases fitting TRBD1. The trim removed 3 bases at V and 7 bases at J, leaving 5 bases unmatched. The CDR3 sequence is 14 residues long. Germline-derived CDR1 and CDR2 are SQVTM and ANQGSEA. The chain's CDR3 is CSVETGGAREKLFF. The CDR3 DNA reads TGCAGCGTTGAGACAGGGGGCGCCCGTGAAAAACTGTTTTTT.

This sequence joins TRBV5-5 and TRBJ2-7; 8 nucleotides agree with TRBD1. V lost 4 bases, J lost 2 bases, and 8 bases stayed unmatched. From germline, CDR1 is SGHKS and CDR2 YYEKEE (reference sequence). CDR3 length equals 15 residues. As DNA, the CDR3 is TGTGCCAGCAGCCCCACCAACAGGGGGGCCTACGAGCAGTACTTC. Translating it yields CASSPTNRGAYEQYF.

The chain is built from TRBV2 and TRBJ2-3; D gene uncertain. This CDR3 is built from 11 residues. Per the germline V gene, CDR1 is SNHLY and CDR2 is FYNNEI. Between the trimmed V and J ends, which lost 5 bases and 4 bases, there was a span of 4 bases. CDR3 loop: CASSPADTQYF. Written as DNA, the CDR3 is TGTGCCAGCAGTCCCGCAGATACGCAGTATTTT.

The chain links TRBV7-9 to TRBJ1-2; weak D call: TRBD1 (5 bases). In germline, CDR1 is SEHNR, CDR2 FQNEAQ (reference sequence). The CDR3 is made up of 16 amino acids. V lost 1 base, J lost 4 bases, and 16 bases lay in between. Here the CDR3 reads CASSLGGPGESYGYTF. For the CDR3, the DNA is TGTGCCAGCAGCTTAGGAGGTCCGGGGGAGAGCTATGGCTACACCTTC.

This clone was seen just once. The rearrangement uses TRBV28 and TRBJ2-7; 12 positions match TRBD1. The CDR3 is made up of 15 amino acids. CDR1 MDHEN and CDR2 SYDVKM come from the germline V gene. V was pared by 10 bases and J by 4 bases, with 11 bases of the junction left unmatched. CDR3 region: CATRPGTGGQYEQYF. DNA for the CDR3: TGTGCCACCCGACCTGGGACAGGGGGCCAGTACGAGCAGTACTTC.

The rearrangement links TRBV6-5 to TRBJ1-1; 8 bases fit TRBD1. The length of the CDR3 is 14 residues. Germline assignment: CDR1 MNHEY and CDR2 SVGAGI. Trimming at V came to 4 bases and at J to 5 bases, leaving 6 bases not matched to a gene. CDR3 sequence reads: CASSLQGAGTEAFF. DNA for the CDR3: TGTGCCAGCAGTTTGCAGGGGGCCGGGACTGAAGCTTTCTTT.

The V and J genes are TRBV5-1 and TRBJ2-1, with 7 bases lining up with TRBD1. This CDR3 region has 13 residues. Germline CDR1 SGHRS, CDR2 YFSETQ. V was pared by 4 bases and J by 8 bases, with 6 bases of the junction left unmatched. CDR3 DNA: TGCGCCAGCAGCCTGTATACAGGGGATGAGCAGTTCTTC. Residues: CASSLYTGDEQFF.

The V and J genes are TRBV13 and TRBJ2-3; no clear D gene. The germline gives CDR1 PRHDT, CDR2 FYEKMQ (reference sequence). The CDR3 contains 12 residues. Between the trimmed V and J ends, which lost 5 bases and 4 bases, there was a span of 7 bases. The CDR3 bases are TGTGCCAGCAGCCAGAGCGCAGATACGCAGTATTTT. Amino acid sequence: CASSQSADTQYF.

The rearrangement uses TRBV5-1 and TRBJ2-3; 7 bases are shared with TRBD1. V lost 2 bases, J lost 0 bases, and 3 bases stayed unmatched. This CDR3 has 15 amino acids. From germline, CDR1 is SGHRS and CDR2 YFSETQ. The CDR3 nucleotides read TGCGCCAGCAGCTTAACAGGGGCAAGCACAGATACGCAGTATTTT. This codes for CASSLTGASTDTQYF.